The entry that follows covers one TCR beta chain sequence. The antigen is undetermined. This entry belongs to a study of STAT3 mutations in large granular lymphocyte leukemia. Whole-study context: Roughly half the longitudinally sequenced T-LGLL patients had canonical STAT3 mutations. Immunosuppressive therapy was given to more than half of T-LGLL patients. General study results and limits: Treatment regimens differed across patients between samplings. In T-cell large granular lymphocyte leukemia, about half of patients showed multiple immunodominant subclonotypes.

Here immunoSEQ multiplex PCR was the method, and the copy in TCRdb shows in-frame clones only, minus some. The table has thousands of clones, around 70% seen once; the top ten hold roughly 48%. The germline V gene encodes CDR1 SQVTM and CDR2 ANQGSEA. V gave up 6 bases and J gave up 3 bases, with 16 bases separating them. The CDR3 is 14 amino acids. This clonotype was obtained from a human donor with T large granular lymphocyte leukemia. Some clones in this sample may be carry-over from other donors' samples. The specimen sequenced was PBMCs. The chain combines TRBV29-1 with TRBJ2-3, with D tentatively TRBD2 (6 bases). The CDR3 is CSVPTPGLTDTQYF. The CDR3 DNA sequence: TGCAGCGTGCCAACTCCCGGACTAACAGATACGCAGTATTTT.